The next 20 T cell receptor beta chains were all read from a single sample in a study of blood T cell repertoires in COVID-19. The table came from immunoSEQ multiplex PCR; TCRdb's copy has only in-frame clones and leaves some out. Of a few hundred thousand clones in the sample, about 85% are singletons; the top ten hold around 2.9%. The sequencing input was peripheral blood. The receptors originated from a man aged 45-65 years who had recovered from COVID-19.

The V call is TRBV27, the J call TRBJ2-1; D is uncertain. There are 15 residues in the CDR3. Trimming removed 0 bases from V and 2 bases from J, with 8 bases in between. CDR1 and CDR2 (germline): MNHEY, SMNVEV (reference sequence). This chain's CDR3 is CASSLSVAPYNEQFF. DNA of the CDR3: TGTGCCAGCAGTTTATCGGTAGCCCCCTACAATGAGCAGTTCTTC.

Written as DNA, the CDR3 is TGCGCCAGCAGTGAACAAAATAATTCACCCCTCCACTTT. Translating it yields CASSEQNNSPLHF. The chain links TRBV10-1 to TRBJ1-6, with unresolved D. The ends were cut back, 3 bases at V and 5 bases at J, with 5 bases in the middle. In germline, CDR1 is WNHNN, CDR2 SYGVQD (reference sequence). CDR3 length: 13 residues.

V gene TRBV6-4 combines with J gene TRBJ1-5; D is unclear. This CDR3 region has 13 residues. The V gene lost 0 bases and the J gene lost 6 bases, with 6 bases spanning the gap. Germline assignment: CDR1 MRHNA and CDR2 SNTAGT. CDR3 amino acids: CASSDSIGQPQHF. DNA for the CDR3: TGTGCCAGCAGTGACTCGATCGGTCAGCCCCAGCATTTT.

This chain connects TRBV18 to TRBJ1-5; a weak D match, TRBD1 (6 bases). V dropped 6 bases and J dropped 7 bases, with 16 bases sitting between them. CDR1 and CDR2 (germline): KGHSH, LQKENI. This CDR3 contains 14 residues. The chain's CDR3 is CASSWGGRGQPQHF. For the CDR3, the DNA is TGTGCCAGCTCCTGGGGGGGCCGCGGGCAGCCCCAGCATTTT.

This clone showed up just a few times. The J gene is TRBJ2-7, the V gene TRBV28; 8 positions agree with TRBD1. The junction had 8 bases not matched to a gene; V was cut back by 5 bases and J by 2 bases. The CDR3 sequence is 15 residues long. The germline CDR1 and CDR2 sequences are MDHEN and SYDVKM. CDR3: CASSRTTGAAYEQYF. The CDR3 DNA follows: TGTGCCAGCAGTAGAACGACAGGGGCCGCCTACGAGCAGTACTTC.

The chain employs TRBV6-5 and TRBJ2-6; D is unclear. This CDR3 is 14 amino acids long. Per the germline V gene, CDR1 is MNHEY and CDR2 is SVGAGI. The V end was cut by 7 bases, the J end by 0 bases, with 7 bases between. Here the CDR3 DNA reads TGTGCCAGCATACGCGGCTCTGGGGCCAACGTCCTGACTTTC. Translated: CASIRGSGANVLTF.

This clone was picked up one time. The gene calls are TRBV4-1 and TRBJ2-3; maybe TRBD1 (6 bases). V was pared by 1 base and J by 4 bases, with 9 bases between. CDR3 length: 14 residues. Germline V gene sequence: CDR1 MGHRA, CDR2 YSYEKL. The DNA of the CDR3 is TGCGCCAGCAGCCAAGTGTCAGGGGCAGATACGCAGTATTTT. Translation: CASSQVSGADTQYF.

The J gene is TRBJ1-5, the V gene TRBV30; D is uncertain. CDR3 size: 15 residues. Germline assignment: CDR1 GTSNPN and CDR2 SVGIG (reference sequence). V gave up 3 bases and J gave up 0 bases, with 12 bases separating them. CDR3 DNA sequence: TGTGCCTGGAGCCCGGGGATTAATAGCAATCAGCCCCAGCATTTT. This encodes CAWSPGINSNQPQHF.

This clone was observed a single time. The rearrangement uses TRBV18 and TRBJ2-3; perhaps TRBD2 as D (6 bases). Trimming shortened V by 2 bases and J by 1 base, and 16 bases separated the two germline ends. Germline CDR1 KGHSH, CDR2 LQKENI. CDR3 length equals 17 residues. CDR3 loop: CASSPIRAGSGTDTQYF. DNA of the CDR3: TGTGCCAGCTCACCAATTCGGGCCGGGAGTGGCACAGATACGCAGTATTTT.

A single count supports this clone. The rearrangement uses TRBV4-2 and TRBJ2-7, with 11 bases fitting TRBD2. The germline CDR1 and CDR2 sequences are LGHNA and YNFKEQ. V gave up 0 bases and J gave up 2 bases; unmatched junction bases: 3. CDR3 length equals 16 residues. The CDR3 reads CASSQEGTSGPYEQYF. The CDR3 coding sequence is TGTGCCAGCAGCCAAGAGGGGACTAGCGGACCCTACGAGCAGTACTTC.

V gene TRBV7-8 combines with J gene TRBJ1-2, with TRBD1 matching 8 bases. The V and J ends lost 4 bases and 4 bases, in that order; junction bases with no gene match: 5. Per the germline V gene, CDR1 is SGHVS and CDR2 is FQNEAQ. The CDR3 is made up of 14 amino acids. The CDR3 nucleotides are TGTGCCAGCAGCTCAGGACAGGGTGTCTATGGCTACACCTTC. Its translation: CASSSGQGVYGYTF. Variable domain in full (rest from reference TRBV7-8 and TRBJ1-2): GAGVSQSPRYKVAKRGQDVALRCDPISGHVSLFWYQQALGQGPEFLTYFQNEAQLDKSGLPSDRFFAERPEGSVSTLKIQRTQQEDSAVYLCASSSGQGVYGYTFGSGTRLTVV.

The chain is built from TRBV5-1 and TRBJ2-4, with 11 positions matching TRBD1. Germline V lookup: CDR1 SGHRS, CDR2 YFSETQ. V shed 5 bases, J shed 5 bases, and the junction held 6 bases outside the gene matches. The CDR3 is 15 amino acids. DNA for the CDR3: TGCGCCAGCAGTTCGGAGGGACAGGGGGAAAACATTCAGTACTTC. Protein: CASSSEGQGENIQYF.

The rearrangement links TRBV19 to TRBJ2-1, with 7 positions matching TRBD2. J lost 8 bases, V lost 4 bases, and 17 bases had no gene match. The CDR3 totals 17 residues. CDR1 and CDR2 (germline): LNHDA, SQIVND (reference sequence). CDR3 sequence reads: CASSRLAGTIGRDEQFF. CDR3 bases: TGTGCCAGTAGTAGACTGGCGGGGACTATTGGGAGGGATGAGCAGTTCTTC.

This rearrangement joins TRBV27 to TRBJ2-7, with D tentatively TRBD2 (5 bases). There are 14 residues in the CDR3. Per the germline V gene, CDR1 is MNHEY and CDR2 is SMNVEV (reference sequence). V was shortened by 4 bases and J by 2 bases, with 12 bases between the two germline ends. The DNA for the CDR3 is TGTGCCAGCAGTTCGTTACTAGGAACCTACGAGCAGTACTTC. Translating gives CASSSLLGTYEQYF.

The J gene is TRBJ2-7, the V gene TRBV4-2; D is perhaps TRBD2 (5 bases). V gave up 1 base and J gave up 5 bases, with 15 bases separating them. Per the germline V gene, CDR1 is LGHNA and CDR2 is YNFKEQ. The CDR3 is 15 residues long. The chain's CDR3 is CASSQAPGMGDEQYF. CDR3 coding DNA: TGTGCCAGCAGCCAAGCCCCCGGGATGGGAGACGAGCAGTACTTC.

Here the CDR3 reads CASSKGGESSYEQYF. CDR3 nucleotide sequence: TGTGCCAGCAGCAAAGGTGGGGAGAGCTCCTACGAGCAGTACTTC. The chain carries TRBV21-1 and TRBJ2-7; the D call of TRBD2 is as the table states it, not checked on the DNA. TRBV21-1 is flagged as a pseudogene. The CDR3 totals 15 residues.

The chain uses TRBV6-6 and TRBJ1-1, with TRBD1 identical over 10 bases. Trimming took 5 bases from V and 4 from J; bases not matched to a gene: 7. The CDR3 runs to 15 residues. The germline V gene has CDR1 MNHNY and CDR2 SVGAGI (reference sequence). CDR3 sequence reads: CASSGDRGFGTEAFF. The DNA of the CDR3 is TGTGCCAGCAGTGGGGACAGGGGATTCGGCACTGAAGCTTTCTTT.

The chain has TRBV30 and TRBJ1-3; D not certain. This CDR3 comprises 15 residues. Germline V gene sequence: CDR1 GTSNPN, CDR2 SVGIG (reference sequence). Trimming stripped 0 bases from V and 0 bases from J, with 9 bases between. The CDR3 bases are TGTGCCTGGAGTGTAAACGGTGACTCTGGAAACACCATATATTTT. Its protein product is CAWSVNGDSGNTIYF.

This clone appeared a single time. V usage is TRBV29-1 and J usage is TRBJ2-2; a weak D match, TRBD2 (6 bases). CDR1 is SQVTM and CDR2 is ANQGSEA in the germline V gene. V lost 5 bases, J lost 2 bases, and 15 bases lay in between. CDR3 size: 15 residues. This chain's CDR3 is CSVKGPGLNTGELFF. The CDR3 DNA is TGCAGCGTTAAAGGTCCGGGACTTAACACCGGGGAGCTGTTTTTT.

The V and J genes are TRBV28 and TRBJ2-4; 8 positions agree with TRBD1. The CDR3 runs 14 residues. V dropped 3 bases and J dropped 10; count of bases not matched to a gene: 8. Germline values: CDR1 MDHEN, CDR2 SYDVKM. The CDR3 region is CASSFPGTGGIQYF. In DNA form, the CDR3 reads TGTGCCAGCAGTTTCCCCGGGACAGGTGGTATTCAGTACTTC.